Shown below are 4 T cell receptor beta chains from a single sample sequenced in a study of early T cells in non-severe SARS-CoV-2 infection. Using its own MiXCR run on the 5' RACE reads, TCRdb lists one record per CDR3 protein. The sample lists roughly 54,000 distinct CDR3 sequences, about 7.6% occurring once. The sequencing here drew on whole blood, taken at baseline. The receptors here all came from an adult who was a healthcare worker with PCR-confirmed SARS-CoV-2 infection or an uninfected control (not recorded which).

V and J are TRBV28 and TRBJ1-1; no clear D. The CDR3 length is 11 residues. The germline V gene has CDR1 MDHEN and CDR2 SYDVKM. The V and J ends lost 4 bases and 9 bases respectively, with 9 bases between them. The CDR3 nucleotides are TGTGCCAGCAGTTCACTGGGGAAAGCTTTCTTT. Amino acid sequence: CASSSLGKAFF.

CDR3 bases: TGTGCCAGGGAGGACGGTAGCGGGAGGCCTACCCCCTACAATGAGCAGTTCTTC. Translated, it gives CAREDGSGRPTPYNEQFF. The chain has TRBV28 and TRBJ2-1; TRBD2 aligns across 10 bases. Germline CDR1 reads MDHEN; CDR2 reads SYDVKM. The J segment lost 2 bases and the V segment lost 9 bases, leaving 16 bases of the junction unmatched. The CDR3 contains 18 residues.

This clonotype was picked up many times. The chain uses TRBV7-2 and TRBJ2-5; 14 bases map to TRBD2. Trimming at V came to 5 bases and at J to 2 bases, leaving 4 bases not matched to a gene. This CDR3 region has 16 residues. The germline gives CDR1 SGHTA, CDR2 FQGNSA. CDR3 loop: CASSTGLAGAQETQYF. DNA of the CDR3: TGTGCCAGCAGCACGGGACTAGCGGGAGCGCAAGAGACCCAGTACTTC.

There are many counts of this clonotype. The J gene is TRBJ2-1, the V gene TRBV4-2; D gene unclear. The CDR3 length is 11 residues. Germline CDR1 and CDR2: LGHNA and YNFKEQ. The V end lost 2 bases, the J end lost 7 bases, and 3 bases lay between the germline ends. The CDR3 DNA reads TGTGCCAGCAGCCAAATGAATGAGCAGTTCTTC. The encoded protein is CASSQMNEQFF.